The 9 T cell receptor beta chains below were found in one sample sequenced in a study of T-cell memory formation after mild COVID-19. TCRdb re-called the 5' RACE reads through MiXCR, storing one row per CDR3 protein. The sample holds tens of thousands of distinct CDR3 sequences, 6% to 7.5% seen once. Sequenced sample: PBMCs or a T cell subset sorted from them (not recorded which). The receptors derive from an adult who had mild COVID-19 (a few samples of this study predate the infection). Cell type and time point are not known.

The chain joins TRBV9 to TRBJ1-6; D remains ambiguous. The V and J ends lost 4 bases and 4 bases respectively, with 15 bases between them. Germline assignment: CDR1 SGDLS and CDR2 YYNGEE. The CDR3 consists of 16 residues. CDR3 sequence (DNA): TGTGCCAGCAGCAGAGCTGGGGAAGCTTATAATTCACCCCTCCACTTT. Protein product: CASSRAGEAYNSPLHF.

The V and J genes are TRBV2 and TRBJ2-3; a possible D gene is TRBD1 (5 bases). The CDR3 is 14 residues long. Germline CDR1 and CDR2: SNHLY and FYNNEI. V shed 3 bases and J shed 6 bases, with 13 bases lying between them. The CDR3 coding sequence is TGTGCCAGCAGTGAGGGGCGGAAACTGGATACGCAGTATTTT. Translating it yields CASSEGRKLDTQYF.

This chain connects TRBV6-2 or TRBV6-3 to TRBJ1-1, with TRBD1 matching over 9 bases. Germline CDR1 is MNHEY and CDR2 is SVGEGT. J gave up 0 bases and V 6 bases, and 8 bases lay outside the gene matches. This CDR3 has 16 residues. CDR3 amino acids: CASRRYRGPVNTEAFF. The CDR3, as DNA: TGTGCCAGCAGGAGATACAGGGGGCCGGTGAACACTGAAGCTTTCTTT.

This chain uses TRBV20-1 with TRBJ1-2, with D perhaps matching TRBD1 (6 bases). The CDR3 totals 12 residues. Deletions cut 6 bases from V and 6 bases from J, with 14 bases between. Germline CDR1 is DFQATT and CDR2 is SNEGSKA (reference sequence). The CDR3: CSAPTGTDGYTF. The CDR3 DNA reads TGCAGTGCCCCAACAGGGACTGATGGCTACACCTTC.

In this sample, this clonotype turned up many times. The CDR3 DNA reads TGTGCCAGCAGCTCCCGTGAGGTTGTTGAGCAGTTCTTC. Protein sequence: CASSSREVVEQFF. This rearrangement joins TRBV7-2 to TRBJ2-1; D not resolved. The germline CDR1 and CDR2 sequences are SGHTA and FQGNSA. Trimming shortened V by 4 bases and J by 9 bases, and 13 bases separated the two germline ends. This CDR3 is built from 13 residues.

Ten or more counts support this clonotype. DNA of the CDR3: TGTGCCAGCAGCTTAGGAAGGGGACTAGCGGGCTCCTACGAGCAGTACTTC. It translates to CASSLGRGLAGSYEQYF. The chain couples TRBV7-2 to TRBJ2-7, with 12 bases that match TRBD2. Germline-derived CDR1 and CDR2 are SGHTA and FQGNSA. The CDR3 has 17 amino acids. J lost 0 bases, V lost 1 base, and 4 bases had no gene match.

By sample share, this clonotype is medium-sized. This chain links TRBV5-1 with TRBJ2-7, with TRBD2 matching over 12 bases. The CDR3 runs 14 residues. V lost 4 bases, J lost 3 bases, and 2 bases stayed unmatched. The germline CDR1 and CDR2 sequences are SGHRS and YFSETQ. The CDR3 DNA sequence: TGCGCCAGCAGCACTAGCGGGAGGAGCTACGAGCAGTACTTC. The encoded protein is CASSTSGRSYEQYF.

This clonotype was picked up a small number of times. V gene TRBV4-2 combines with J gene TRBJ2-7; possibly TRBD2 for D (5 bases). The CDR3 has 13 amino acids. Between the trimmed V and J ends, which lost 5 bases and 1 base, there was a span of 9 bases. CDR1 is LGHNA, CDR2 YNFKEQ, per germline. CDR3 loop: CASSESGSYEQYF. In DNA form, the CDR3 reads TGTGCCAGCAGCGAGTCGGGGTCCTACGAGCAGTACTTC.

The chain carries TRBV6-6 and TRBJ2-3, with 8 bases aligning to TRBD1. The CDR3 sequence is 16 residues long. In germline, CDR1 is MNHNY, CDR2 SVGAGI (reference sequence). Germline trimming cut 5 bases from V and 0 bases from J; bases unmatched to any gene: 7. This CDR3 reads CASSAGTGSSTDTQYF. CDR3 DNA sequence: TGTGCCAGCAGTGCTGGGACAGGCTCTAGCACAGATACGCAGTATTTT.